These 10 T cell receptor beta chains came from one sample sequenced in a study of monozygotic twins with cystic fibrosis. Some clones are missing from TCRdb's copy, which holds only in-frame ones; the method was immunoSEQ multiplex PCR. The data contain around 30,000 clones, around 81% of them singletons. Sample: blood. These receptors were collected from a girl aged 2-10 years with cystic fibrosis.

The V gene is TRBV5-1, the J gene TRBJ1-4, with 9 nucleotides matching TRBD1. There are 20 residues in the CDR3. CDR1 is SGHRS and CDR2 is YFSETQ in the germline V gene. Trimming took 1 base from V and 0 from J; bases not matched to a gene: 13. CDR3 in DNA: TGCGCCAGCAGCTTGCGATCCGGGACAGGGTCCCCTACAACTAATGAAAAACTGTTTTTT. Protein sequence: CASSLRSGTGSPTTNEKLFF.

This clone turned up a few times. This chain connects TRBV5-1 to TRBJ2-7; D gene uncertain. V dropped 0 bases and J dropped 1 base, with 5 bases sitting between them. The CDR3 is made up of 13 amino acids. Germline V lookup: CDR1 SGHRS, CDR2 YFSETQ. The CDR3 spells CASSLESSYEQYF. In DNA form, the CDR3 reads TGCGCCAGCAGCTTGGAGTCTTCCTACGAGCAGTACTTC.

The chain joins TRBV7-8 to TRBJ2-7; D is uncertain. The CDR3 spans 13 residues. The germline V gene has CDR1 SGHVS and CDR2 FQNEAQ. The germline V and J ends were trimmed by 3 bases and 2 bases, with 8 bases remaining between them. The CDR3 DNA reads as TGTGCCAGCAGCTTGGGTGGAACCTACGAGCAGTACTTC. Translated: CASSLGGTYEQYF.

The J gene is TRBJ2-1, the V gene TRBV11-2; TRBD2 aligns across 8 bases. The CDR3 is made up of 15 amino acids. From germline, CDR1 is SGHAT and CDR2 FQNNGV. V lost 3 bases, J lost 3 bases, and 4 bases stayed unmatched. The CDR3 coding sequence is TGTGCCAGCAGCTTGGTAGCGGGACTCTACAATGAGCAGTTCTTC. Encoded protein: CASSLVAGLYNEQFF. Together with reference TRBV11-2 and TRBJ2-1, the CDR3 gives the full variable domain: EAGVAQSPRYKIIEKRQSVAFWCNPISGHATLYWYQQILGQGPKLLIQFQNNGVVDDSQLPKDRFSAERLKGVDSTLKIQPAKLEDSAVYLCASSLVAGLYNEQFFGPGTRLTVL.

The rearrangement uses TRBV14 and TRBJ2-2; TRBD1 or TRBD2 may be the D gene (5 bases each). Germline V gives CDR1 SGHDN, CDR2 FVKESK. The CDR3 extends over 16 amino acids. With 0 bases removed from V and 6 bases from J, the gap between germline ends came to 14 bases. The CDR3 reads CASSQDGTGSPGELFF. The DNA for the CDR3 is TGTGCCAGCAGCCAAGATGGGACGGGATCTCCCGGGGAGCTGTTTTTT.

The CDR3 nucleotides are TGTGCCAGCTCACCTCTGGGGGAATCGGGTGCCTACGAGCAGTACTTC. Translated: CASSPLGESGAYEQYF. V and J are TRBV18 and TRBJ2-7, with D possibly called TRBD1 or TRBD2 (5 bases each). The CDR3 runs 16 residues. Germline V CDR1 and CDR2: KGHSH, LQKENI. V gave up 3 bases and J gave up 2 bases, with 17 bases separating them.

The chain couples TRBV4-1 to TRBJ2-4, with D possibly TRBD2 on 6 matching bases. V dropped 3 bases and J dropped 8 bases, with 17 bases sitting between them. Germline-derived CDR1 and CDR2 are MGHRA and YSYEKL. The CDR3 is 15 residues long. CDR3 sequence: CASSQLPGARDIQYF. The CDR3 region has the DNA TGCGCCAGCAGCCAGCTACCGGGAGCTCGGGACATTCAGTACTTC.

The rearrangement uses TRBV30 and TRBJ2-1; a possible D gene is TRBD2 (6 bases). The germline CDR1 and CDR2 sequences are GTSNPN and SVGIG (reference sequence). Trimming shortened V by 8 bases and J by 2 bases, and 13 bases separated the two germline ends. The CDR3 is 13 residues long. CDR3 residues: CAGIADAYNEQFF. CDR3 in DNA: TGTGCCGGAATAGCGGATGCCTACAATGAGCAGTTCTTC.

The chain couples TRBV9 to TRBJ1-2; the match to TRBD1 covers 9 bases. This CDR3 comprises 18 residues. V lost 0 bases, J lost 4 bases, and 13 bases stayed unmatched. CDR1 is SGDLS and CDR2 is YYNGEE in the germline V gene. The CDR3 DNA follows: TGTGCCAGCAGCGTAGTAGGTAAGGGGACAGGGTTTACCTATGGCTACACCTTC. It specifies CASSVVGKGTGFTYGYTF.

This chain links TRBV15 with TRBJ2-7; D not certain. Trimming pared 0 bases from V and 2 bases from J, leaving 8 bases between. CDR1 is LNHNV, CDR2 YYDKDF, per germline (reference sequence). The CDR3 loop spans 14 amino acids. The CDR3 region has the DNA TGTGCCACCAGCAGAGAGGCAGGCCCCTACGAGCAGTACTTC. Translated, it gives CATSREAGPYEQYF.